The rows below give T cell receptor beta chains drawn from one sample of a study of CD4 T cells in relation to SARS-CoV-2 and coronaviruses. Libraries were prepared by immunoSEQ multiplex PCR; TCRdb keeps only in-frame clonotypes and omits some of them. The data contain under 90,000 clones, about 92% of them seen just once; the ten biggest clones take up approximately 0.2%. Material: naive CD4+ T cells from PBMCs. Receptor source: a human donor in good health. Each CDR3 is given with its conserved first and last residue. Each record gives: V gene, J gene, CDR3 protein.

TRBV10-2	TRBJ2-7	CASVQDRGKYEQYF
TRBV24-1	TRBJ2-2	CATSDPQGLANTGELFF
TRBV18	TRBJ1-2	CASSPQDSAYGYTF
TRBV9	TRBJ1-4	CASSVGQGRLANEKLFF
TRBV7-9	TRBJ1-1	CASTSRRAEAFF
TRBV7-3	TRBJ2-3	CASSLRAGGVQDTQYF
TRBV20-1	TRBJ1-2	CSAPGYGYTF
TRBV6-5	TRBJ1-5	CASSYRGQSNQPQHF
TRBV7-2	TRBJ2-2	CASRYSLWQGGLGELFF
TRBV5-4	TRBJ2-2	CASSLKGGVNTGELFF
TRBV3-1/TRBV3-2	TRBJ2-2	CASSQPGVGGELFF
TRBV19	TRBJ2-3	CASSIRTGTDTQYF
TRBV6-4	TRBJ2-3	CASSELAGGVGDTQYF
TRBV6-1	TRBJ2-5	CASSEARRGETTGTQYF
TRBV9	TRBJ2-7	CASSVGSDHSYEQYF
TRBV30	TRBJ1-2	CAWSLGDPPRLNYGYTF
TRBV4-1	TRBJ2-5	CASSQQGRETQYF
TRBV9	TRBJ2-2	CASSVRGNTGELFF
TRBV28	TRBJ2-2	CASRGTGKTGNGELFF
TRBV5-1	TRBJ2-5	CASRPGASGGQETQYF
TRBV6-6	TRBJ1-2	CASSYLGQGDGYTF
TRBV10-3	TRBJ2-1	CATGVRSYNEQFF
TRBV5-6	TRBJ1-1	CASSLLAGRTEAFF